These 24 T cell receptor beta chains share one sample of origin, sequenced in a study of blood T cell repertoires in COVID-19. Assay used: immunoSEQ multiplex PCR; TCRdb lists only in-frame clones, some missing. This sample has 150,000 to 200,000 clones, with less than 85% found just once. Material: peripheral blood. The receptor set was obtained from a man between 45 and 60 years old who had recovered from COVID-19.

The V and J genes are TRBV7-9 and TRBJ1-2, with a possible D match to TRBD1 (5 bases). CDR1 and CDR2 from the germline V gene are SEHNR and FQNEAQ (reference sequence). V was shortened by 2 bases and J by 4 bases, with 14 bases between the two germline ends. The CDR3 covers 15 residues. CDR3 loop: CASSLIDRGPYGYTF. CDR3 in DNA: TGTGCCAGCAGCTTAATCGACAGAGGACCCTATGGCTACACCTTC.

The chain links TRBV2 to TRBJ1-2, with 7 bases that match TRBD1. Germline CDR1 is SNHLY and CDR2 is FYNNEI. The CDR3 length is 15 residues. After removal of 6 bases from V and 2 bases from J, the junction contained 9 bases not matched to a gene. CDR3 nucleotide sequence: TGTGCCAGCAGAAGATCCGGGACAGCGAACTATGGCTACACCTTC. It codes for CASRRSGTANYGYTF.

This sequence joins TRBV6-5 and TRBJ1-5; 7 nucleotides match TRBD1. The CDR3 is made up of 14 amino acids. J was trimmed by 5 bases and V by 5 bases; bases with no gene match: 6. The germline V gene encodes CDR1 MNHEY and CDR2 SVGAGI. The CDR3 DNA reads TGTGCCAGCAGTCTCCGACAGGGCCATCAGCCCCAGCATTTT. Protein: CASSLRQGHQPQHF.

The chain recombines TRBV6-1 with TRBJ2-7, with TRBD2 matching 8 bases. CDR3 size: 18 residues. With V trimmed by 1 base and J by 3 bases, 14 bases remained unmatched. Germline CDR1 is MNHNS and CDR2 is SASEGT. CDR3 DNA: TGTGCCAGCAGTGAAGAGGGCATTGCGGGAGGCCCCTACTACGAGCAGTACTTC. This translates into CASSEEGIAGGPYYEQYF.

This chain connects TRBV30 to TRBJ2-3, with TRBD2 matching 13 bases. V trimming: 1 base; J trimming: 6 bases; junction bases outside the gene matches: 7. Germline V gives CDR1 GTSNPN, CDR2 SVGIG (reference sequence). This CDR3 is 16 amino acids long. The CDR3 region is CAWSAWTSGRRDTQYF. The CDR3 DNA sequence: TGTGCCTGGAGTGCTTGGACTAGCGGGAGAAGGGATACGCAGTATTTT.

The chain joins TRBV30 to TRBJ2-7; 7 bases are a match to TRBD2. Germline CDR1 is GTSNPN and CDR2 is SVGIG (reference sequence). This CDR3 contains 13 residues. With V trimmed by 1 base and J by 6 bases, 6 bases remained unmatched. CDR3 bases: TGTGCCTGGAGTGCTGCCGGACTAGGCGAGCAGTACTTC. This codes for CAWSAAGLGEQYF.

In nucleotides, the CDR3 is TGTGCCAGCAGGGGGGGGGACTATGGCTACACCTTC. Its protein product is CASRGGDYGYTF. The rearrangement joins TRBV12-3 or TRBV12-4 to TRBJ1-2, with a weak D call TRBD1 (5 bases). V was clipped by 6 bases and J by 3 bases, with 8 bases between them. CDR3 length equals 12 residues.

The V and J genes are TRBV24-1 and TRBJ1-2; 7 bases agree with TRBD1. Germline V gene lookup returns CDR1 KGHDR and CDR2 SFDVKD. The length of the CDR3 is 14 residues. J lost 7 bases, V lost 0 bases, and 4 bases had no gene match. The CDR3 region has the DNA TGTGCCACCAGTGATTTGAGACAGGGTAGTGGCTACACCTTC. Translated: CATSDLRQGSGYTF.

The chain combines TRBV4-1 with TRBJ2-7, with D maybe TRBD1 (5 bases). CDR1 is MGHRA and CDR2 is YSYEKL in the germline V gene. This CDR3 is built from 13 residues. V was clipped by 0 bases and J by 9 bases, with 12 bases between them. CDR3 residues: CASSQDGASRQYF. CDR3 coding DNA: TGCGCCAGCAGCCAAGATGGGGCCTCTCGGCAGTACTTC.

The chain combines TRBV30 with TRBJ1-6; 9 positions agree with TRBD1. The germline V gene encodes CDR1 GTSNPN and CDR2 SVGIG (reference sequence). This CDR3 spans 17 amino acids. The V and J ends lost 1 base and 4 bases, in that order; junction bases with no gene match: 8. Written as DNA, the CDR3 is TGTGCCTGGAGTGAGAGACGGGACAGGGTATATAATTCACCCCTCCACTTT. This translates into CAWSERRDRVYNSPLHF.

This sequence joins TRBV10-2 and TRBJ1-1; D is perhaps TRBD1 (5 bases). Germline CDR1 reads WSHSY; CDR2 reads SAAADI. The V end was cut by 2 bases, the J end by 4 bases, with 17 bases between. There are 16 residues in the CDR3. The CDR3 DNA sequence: TGCGCCAGCAGTGAGCCGAGACAGCTGGGCGGCACTGAAGCTTTCTTT. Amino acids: CASSEPRQLGGTEAFF.

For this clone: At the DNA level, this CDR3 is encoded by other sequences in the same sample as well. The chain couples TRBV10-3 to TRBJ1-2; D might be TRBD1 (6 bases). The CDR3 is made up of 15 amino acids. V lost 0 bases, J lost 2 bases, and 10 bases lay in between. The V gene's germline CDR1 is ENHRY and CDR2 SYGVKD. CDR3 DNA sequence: TGTGCCATCAGTGAGTCGGGTCAGGGGAACTATGGCTACACCTTC. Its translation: CAISESGQGNYGYTF.

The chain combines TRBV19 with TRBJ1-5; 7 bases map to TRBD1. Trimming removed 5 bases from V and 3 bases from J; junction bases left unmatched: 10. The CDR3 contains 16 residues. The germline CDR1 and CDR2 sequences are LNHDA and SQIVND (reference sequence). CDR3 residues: CASSSTRDRHNQPQHF. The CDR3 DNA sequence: TGTGCCAGTAGTTCTACCCGGGACAGACACAATCAGCCCCAGCATTTT.

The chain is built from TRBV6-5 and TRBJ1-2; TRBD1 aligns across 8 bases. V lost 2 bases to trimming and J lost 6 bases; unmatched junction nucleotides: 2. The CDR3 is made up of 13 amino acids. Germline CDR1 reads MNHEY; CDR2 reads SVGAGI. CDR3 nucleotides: TGTGCCAGCAGTTACCTGACAGGGGATGGCTACACCTTC. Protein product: CASSYLTGDGYTF.

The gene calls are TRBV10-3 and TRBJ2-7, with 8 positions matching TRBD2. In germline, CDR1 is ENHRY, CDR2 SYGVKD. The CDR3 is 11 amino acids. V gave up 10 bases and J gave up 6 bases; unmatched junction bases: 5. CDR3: CATGGVAEQYF. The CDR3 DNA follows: TGTGCCACGGGGGGGGTGGCCGAGCAGTACTTC.

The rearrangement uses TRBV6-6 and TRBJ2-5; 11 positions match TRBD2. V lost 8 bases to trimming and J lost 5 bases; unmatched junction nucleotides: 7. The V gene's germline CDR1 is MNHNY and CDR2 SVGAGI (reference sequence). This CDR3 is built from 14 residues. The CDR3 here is CASLPSGRWETQYF. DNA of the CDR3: TGTGCCAGCCTCCCTAGCGGGAGGTGGGAGACCCAGTACTTC.

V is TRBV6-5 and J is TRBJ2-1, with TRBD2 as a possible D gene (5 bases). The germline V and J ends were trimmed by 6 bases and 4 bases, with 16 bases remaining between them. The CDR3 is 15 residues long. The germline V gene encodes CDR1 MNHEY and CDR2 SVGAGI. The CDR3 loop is CASSTSGPVYNEQFF. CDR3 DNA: TGTGCCAGCAGCACCAGCGGTCCGGTTTACAATGAGCAGTTCTTC.

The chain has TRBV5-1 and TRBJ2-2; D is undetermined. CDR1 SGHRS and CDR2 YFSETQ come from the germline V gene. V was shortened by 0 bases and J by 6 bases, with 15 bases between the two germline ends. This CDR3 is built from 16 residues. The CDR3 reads CASSLVSAATAGELFF. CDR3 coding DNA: TGCGCCAGCAGCTTGGTTTCGGCGGCCACGGCCGGGGAGCTGTTTTTT.

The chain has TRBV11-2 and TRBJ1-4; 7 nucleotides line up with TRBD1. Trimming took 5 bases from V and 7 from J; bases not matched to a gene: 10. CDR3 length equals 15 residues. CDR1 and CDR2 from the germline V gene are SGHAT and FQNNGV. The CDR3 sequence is CASSTIMTGSEKLFF. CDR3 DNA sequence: TGTGCCAGCAGCACTATCATGACAGGGAGTGAAAAACTGTTTTTT.

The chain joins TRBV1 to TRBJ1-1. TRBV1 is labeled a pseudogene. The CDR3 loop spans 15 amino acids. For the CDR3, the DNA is TGCACCAGCAGCCAAGAATGTCGGGGTTGCACTGAAGCTTTCTTT. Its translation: CTSSQECRGCTEAFF.

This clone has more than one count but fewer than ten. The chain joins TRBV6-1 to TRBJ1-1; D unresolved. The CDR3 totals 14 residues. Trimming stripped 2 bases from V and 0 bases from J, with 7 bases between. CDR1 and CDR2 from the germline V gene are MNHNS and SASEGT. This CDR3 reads CASSETDLNTEAFF. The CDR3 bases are TGTGCCAGCAGTGAAACAGACCTGAACACTGAAGCTTTCTTT.

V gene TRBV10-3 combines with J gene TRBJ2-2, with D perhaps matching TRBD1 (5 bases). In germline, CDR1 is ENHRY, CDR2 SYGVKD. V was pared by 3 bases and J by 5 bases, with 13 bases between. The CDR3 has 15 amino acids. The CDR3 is CAISEGVLVTGELFF. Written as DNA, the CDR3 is TGTGCCATCAGTGAAGGGGTTTTGGTGACCGGGGAGCTGTTTTTT.

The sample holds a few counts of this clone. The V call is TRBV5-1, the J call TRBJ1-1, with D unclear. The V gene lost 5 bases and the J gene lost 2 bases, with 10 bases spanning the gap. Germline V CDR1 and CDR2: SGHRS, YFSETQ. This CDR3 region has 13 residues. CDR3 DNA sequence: TGCGCCAGCAGTTTTTCCCCTAACACTGAAGCTTTCTTT. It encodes CASSFSPNTEAFF.

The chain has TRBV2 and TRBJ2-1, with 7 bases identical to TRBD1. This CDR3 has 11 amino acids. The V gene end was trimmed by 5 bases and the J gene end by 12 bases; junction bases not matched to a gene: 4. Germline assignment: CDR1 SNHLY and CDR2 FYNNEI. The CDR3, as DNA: TGTGCCAGCAGTCGACAGGGTGCGCAGTTCTTC. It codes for CASSRQGAQFF.